The 23 T cell receptor beta chains below were found in one sample sequenced in a study of blood T cell repertoires in COVID-19. Produced via immunoSEQ multiplex PCR; TCRdb's table is partial and in-frame only. The sample has 200,000 to 300,000 clones, 70% to 90% seen once; the top ten hold 0.85% to 0.95%. Sample: PBMCs or T cells enriched from blood (not recorded which). These receptors came from a man over 45 who had been exposed to COVID-19.

The V and J genes are TRBV18 and TRBJ1-2; 10 bases are a match to TRBD1. From germline, CDR1 is KGHSH and CDR2 LQKENI. V dropped 0 bases and J dropped 7; count of bases not matched to a gene: 8. The CDR3 spans 16 residues. CDR3 sequence reads: CASSPPGTGALGGYTF. CDR3 bases: TGTGCCAGCTCACCACCGGGGACAGGGGCCCTTGGTGGCTACACCTTC.

The V and J genes are TRBV29-1 and TRBJ2-5; perhaps TRBD2 as D (6 bases). CDR1 is SQVTM and CDR2 is ANQGSEA in the germline V gene. Trimming removed 3 bases at V and 5 bases at J, with 19 bases between. The CDR3 is made up of 15 amino acids. The CDR3 region has the DNA TGCAGCGTTGACCCCTTTGGTGGAGGGGACGAGACCCAGTACTTC. Protein: CSVDPFGGGDETQYF.

V is TRBV9 and J is TRBJ2-7, with D maybe TRBD1 (6 bases). Germline-derived CDR1 and CDR2 are SGDLS and YYNGEE. V lost 0 bases to trimming and J lost 6 bases, with 10 bases between them. The CDR3 is 13 residues long. CDR3 region: CASSVAGAVEQYF. Written as DNA, the CDR3 is TGTGCCAGCAGCGTAGCAGGGGCGGTCGAGCAGTACTTC.

In this sample, this clone turned up many times. The genes are TRBV6-5 and TRBJ1-6; D ambiguous. The CDR3 runs 13 residues. CDR1 and CDR2 (germline): MNHEY, SVGAGI. V dropped 0 bases and J dropped 10 bases, with 7 bases sitting between them. The CDR3 region is CASSYSRGSPLHF. The DNA of the CDR3 is TGTGCCAGCAGTTACTCGCGAGGATCACCCCTCCACTTT.

The chain uses TRBV18 and TRBJ2-5, with D uncertain. There are 14 residues in the CDR3. Trimming stripped 2 bases from V and 3 bases from J, with 10 bases between. Germline CDR1 is KGHSH and CDR2 is LQKENI. In DNA, the CDR3 is TGTGCCAGCTCACCAATCCTATTAAAAGAGACCCAGTACTTC. Protein sequence: CASSPILLKETQYF.

The chain joins TRBV5-4 to TRBJ2-7; tentative D call: TRBD1 (6 bases). Trimming removed 1 base from V and 0 bases from J, with 11 bases in between. The CDR3 runs to 15 residues. CDR1 and CDR2 (germline): SGHNT, YYREEE (reference sequence). CDR3: CASSLRDTSSYEQYV. As DNA, the CDR3 is TGTGCCAGCAGCTTGCGGGACACCAGCTCCTACGAGCAGTACGTC.

The CDR3, as DNA: TGTGCCACCAGCAGAGATTCCGAGGGTAGGAACACTGAAGCTTTCTTT. The encoded protein is CATSRDSEGRNTEAFF. The J gene is TRBJ1-1, the V gene TRBV15, with D uncertain. Germline CDR1 is LNHNV and CDR2 is YYDKDF (reference sequence). V was pared by 0 bases and J by 1 base, with 12 bases between. This CDR3 is built from 16 residues.

The J gene is TRBJ1-6, the V gene TRBV10-3, with TRBD1 as a possible D gene (5 bases). The CDR3 runs 15 residues. The ends were cut back, 8 bases at V and 5 bases at J, with 16 bases in the middle. Germline V gene sequence: CDR1 ENHRY, CDR2 SYGVKD. Here the CDR3 DNA reads TGTGCCATCCGGGAGGGGCAGGGACATAATTCACCCCTCCACTTT. It yields the protein CAIREGQGHNSPLHF.

The V and J genes are TRBV9 and TRBJ2-2, with TRBD1 matching over 9 bases. V trimming: 1 base; J trimming: 6 bases; junction bases outside the gene matches: 19. This CDR3 comprises 20 residues. The V gene's germline CDR1 is SGDLS and CDR2 YYNGEE. The CDR3 protein is CASSVSLITRDRALSGELFF. In DNA, the CDR3 is TGTGCCAGCAGCGTATCCTTGATTACTCGGGACAGGGCTTTATCCGGGGAGCTGTTTTTT.

The chain links TRBV3-1 (or the pseudogene TRBV3-2) to TRBJ2-1; D not certain. CDR1 is LGHDT, CDR2 YNNKEL, per germline (reference sequence). This CDR3 contains 12 residues. V gave up 2 bases and J gave up 7 bases, with 6 bases separating them. In DNA form, the CDR3 reads TGTGCCAGCAGCCAACTAACTAATGAGCAGTTCTTC. Protein product: CASSQLTNEQFF.

The rearrangement links TRBV3-1 (or the pseudogene TRBV3-2) to TRBJ1-3; the D gene is possibly TRBD1 (5 bases). Germline V lookup: CDR1 LGHDT, CDR2 YNNKEL (reference sequence). V was shortened by 8 bases and J by 4 bases, with 15 bases between the two germline ends. There are 14 residues in the CDR3. This CDR3 is CASSGRDLGNTIYF. In nucleotides, the CDR3 is TGTGCCAGCTCCGGGCGGGACCTCGGAAACACCATATATTTT.

The CDR3 DNA follows: TGTGCCAGCAGTTTATTGGGGGCAGGGGCTTTCTTT. Protein product: CASSLLGAGAFF. The V call is TRBV28, the J call TRBJ1-1, with D possibly matching TRBD1 (6 bases). With 1 base removed from V and 11 bases from J, the gap between germline ends came to 11 bases. This CDR3 is 12 amino acids long. The germline CDR1 and CDR2 sequences are MDHEN and SYDVKM.

V is TRBV6-6 and J is TRBJ2-2; D is possibly TRBD2 (5 bases). From germline, CDR1 is MNHNY and CDR2 SVGAGI (reference sequence). Deletions cut 0 bases from V and 8 bases from J, with 16 bases between. This CDR3 comprises 16 residues. CDR3 nucleotides: TGTGCCAGCAGTTACTCGAGGGTAGCGTCTTCAGGGGAGCTGTTTTTT. Its translation is CASSYSRVASSGELFF.

CDR3 in DNA: TGTGCCAGCAGTTTCCGGGGGGTTAACTATGGCTACACCTTC. Translation: CASSFRGVNYGYTF. This chain links TRBV27 with TRBJ1-2; possibly TRBD1 for D (5 bases). Germline assignment: CDR1 MNHEY and CDR2 SMNVEV (reference sequence). The CDR3 is made up of 14 amino acids. With 3 bases removed from V and 1 base from J, the gap between germline ends came to 9 bases.

The table lists this clone with a few counts. The chain has TRBV7-2 and TRBJ2-1; 13 bases agree with TRBD2. CDR1 is SGHTA and CDR2 is FQGNSA in the germline V gene. The CDR3 has 17 residues. J lost 7 bases, V lost 5 bases, and 11 bases had no gene match. The CDR3 is CASSMFTLAGGLNEQFF. Here the CDR3 DNA reads TGTGCCAGCAGCATGTTTACACTAGCGGGGGGGCTTAATGAGCAGTTCTTC.

Comment on this clone: Other DNA sequences in this sample translate to the same CDR3. The rearrangement uses TRBV6-5 and TRBJ1-5, with D perhaps matching TRBD1 (6 bases). Between the trimmed V and J ends, which lost 6 bases and 7 bases, there was a span of 13 bases. CDR3 length: 13 amino acids. CDR1 and CDR2 (germline): MNHEY, SVGAGI. The CDR3 sequence is CASSSDRYQPQHF. The CDR3 DNA reads as TGTGCCAGCAGCTCTGACAGGTACCAGCCCCAGCATTTT.

The rearrangement joins TRBV4-2 to TRBJ2-5, with D perhaps TRBD1 (5 bases). Deletions cut 0 bases from V and 6 bases from J, with 8 bases between. Germline CDR1 and CDR2: LGHNA and YNFKEQ. The CDR3 has 13 amino acids. The CDR3 is CASSQDWGKTQYF. The CDR3 bases are TGTGCCAGCAGCCAAGATTGGGGCAAGACCCAGTACTTC.

The rearrangement joins TRBV28 to TRBJ1-1; tentative D call: TRBD1 (5 bases). The CDR3 sequence is 12 residues long. The ends were cut back, 5 bases at V and 9 bases at J, with 13 bases in the middle. Looked up from germline, CDR1 is MDHEN and CDR2 is SYDVKM. CDR3 sequence reads: CASSLDRYQAFF. As DNA, the CDR3 is TGTGCCAGCAGTCTCGACAGATACCAAGCTTTCTTT.

The table lists this clone with a count of one. The rearrangement links TRBV27 to TRBJ2-7; 10 nucleotides agree with TRBD1. Germline V CDR1 and CDR2: MNHEY, SMNVEV (reference sequence). V shed 5 bases and J 1 base; nucleotides not matched to a gene: 11. The CDR3 runs to 17 residues. The CDR3 DNA reads as TGTGCCAGCAGTCCCGGGACAGGGGTTTATATATCCTACGAGCAGTACTTC. Residues: CASSPGTGVYISYEQYF.

The chain joins TRBV5-1 to TRBJ2-2; D gene uncertain. V was pared by 2 bases and J by 2 bases, with 7 bases between. The germline V gene encodes CDR1 SGHRS and CDR2 YFSETQ. The CDR3 runs to 14 residues. CDR3 nucleotide sequence: TGCGCCAGCAGCTTCTCCGGTAACACCGGGGAGCTGTTTTTT. Amino acids: CASSFSGNTGELFF.

A single count supports this clone. V is TRBV5-1 and J is TRBJ2-1; a possible D gene is TRBD1 (5 bases). Trimming left V 0 bases short and J 8 bases short, with 18 bases between. The CDR3 consists of 16 residues. CDR1 SGHRS and CDR2 YFSETQ come from the germline V gene. The CDR3 protein is CASSLARVASVDEQFF. The CDR3, as DNA: TGCGCCAGCAGCTTGGCCAGGGTCGCATCGGTCGATGAGCAGTTCTTC.

The chain carries TRBV28 and TRBJ1-5; 8 bases are a match to TRBD1. This CDR3 has 11 residues. The germline gives CDR1 MDHEN, CDR2 SYDVKM. After removal of 11 bases from V and 6 bases from J, the junction contained 3 bases not matched to a gene. This CDR3 is CAAGGVQPQHF. The CDR3 DNA is TGTGCCGCAGGGGGCGTTCAGCCCCAGCATTTT.

The chain uses TRBV10-3 and TRBJ2-7; the D gene is possibly TRBD2 (6 bases). The germline gives CDR1 ENHRY, CDR2 SYGVKD. There are 15 residues in the CDR3. V was pared by 6 bases and J by 2 bases, with 17 bases between. The CDR3 DNA sequence: TGTGCCATCAGAGACCACGCGGGACGAACCTACGAGCAGTACGTC. Amino acids: CAIRDHAGRTYEQYV.